The sequence of this T cell receptor beta chain was determined in a study of cytomegalovirus exposure and HLA in healthy donors. Study background: A later analysis reported the 130 or so validation repertoires used the same platform as the 550 to 700 first-cohort repertoires.

Here immunoSEQ multiplex PCR was the method, and the copy in TCRdb shows in-frame clones only, minus some. This table holds about 170,000 clones, 96% found once. Of note for this clone: The target antigen is unknown. Germline and junction disagree at one end, which may indicate a read error.

CDR3 size: 13 residues. Germline CDR1 reads SGHNT; CDR2 reads YYREEE (reference sequence). The study's findings and limits: Across donors, most TCRs were seen rarely, yet some public ones were widespread. The study labeled 150 to 200 TCR beta chains cytomegalovirus-associated.

The sample taken for sequencing was PBMCs. This sequence was found in a woman in her late teens or twenties in good health and CMV-seronegative. This chain joins TRBV5-4 and TRBJ1-4; the D gene is possibly TRBD1 (6 bases). CDR3 nucleotide sequence: TGTGCCAGCAGGTTGGACAGTCATGAAAAACTGTTTTTT. Its protein is CASRLDSHEKLFF.